This T cell receptor beta chain appears in the sequencing data of a study of blood T cell repertoires in COVID-19. Study background: Specimens from acute and convalescent COVID-19 originated in the United States, Italy and Spain. Sources were T cells, B-cell-depleted T cells, or PBMCs; the material itself was cDNA or gDNA.

Unmatched junction bases numbered 6, after V lost 7 bases and J lost 2 bases. Germline V gives CDR1 MNHEY, CDR2 SVGAGI. CDR3 length equals 14 residues. In the original processing: Nucleated cell counts were estimated from reference gene primer amplification. Libraries were prepared by immunoSEQ multiplex PCR; TCRdb keeps only in-frame clonotypes and omits some of them. V, J and clone size derive from that table, while D and trimming were established from the DNA sequence. The data hold 30,000 to 35,000 clones, with about 74% observed a single time. The source is a human donor in a cohort sampled during active COVID-19. The chain couples TRBV6-5 to TRBJ2-7, with 9 bases matching TRBD2. Input material: peripheral blood. As DNA, the CDR3 is TGTGCCAGCACCGAATTAGCGGGGGCCTACGAGCAGTACTTC. This codes for CASTELAGAYEQYF.